These T cell receptor beta chains were read from a single sample in a study of CD8+CD57+ T cells in acquired aplastic anemia. TCRdb called the reads again in MiXCR, with one record for every CDR3 protein. This table holds roughly 130,000 distinct CDR3 sequences, 48% found once. Sequenced: sorted CD4+, CD8+, or CD8+CD57+ T cells (not recorded which) from PBMCs. The source of these receptors is a human donor in good health, serving as a control. Both conserved end residues are part of each CDR3. Size tells how often a clone was seen (once, few, many) or the class of an expanded clone, and some rows leave it out.

v_call,clone_size,cdr3_aa
TRBV19,few,CATETVAGPEQFF
TRBV7-9,many,CASSGGGSYTF
TRBV4-1,few,CASSQGNQPQHF
TRBV7-3,NA,CASSRDTNEQYF
TRBV2,NA,CASSDVGGGSTDTQYF
TRBV20-1,NA,CSAGTSGGSREQYF
TRBV10-3,few,CAIRDRVNSPLHF
TRBV19,NA,CASSYRTSGGANEQYF
TRBV6-1,many,CASRRTGTSGATSYEQYF
TRBV10-3,NA,CAISSGPDEQYF
TRBV6-1,many,CASTIVPGQGNDLFF
TRBV2,NA,CASSESGRDQPQHF
TRBV4-1,many,CASSLYRTEETQYF
TRBV20-1,NA,CSASQISNQPQHF
TRBV25-1,NA,CASSYRDGAEAFF
TRBV25-1,NA,CASTKGVNYGYTF
TRBV7-9,NA,CASSDLRDYEQYF